The rows below give T cell receptor beta chains drawn from one sample of a study of blood T cell repertoires in COVID-19. Clones were read by immunoSEQ multiplex PCR, and TCRdb kept only the in-frame ones, dropping some. The profile shows 240,000 or so clones, around four fifths of them singletons. The sequencing input was peripheral blood. The receptors originated from a woman aged 60-75 years with active or convalescent COVID-19. The CDR3 runs from the conserved cysteine through the conserved F or W. Fields, in order: clone size, V gene, CDR3 protein. Where a row states a size, it is once, few, many or the class of an expanded clone; other rows omit it.

clone size: -
V gene: TRBV7-3
CDR3 protein: CASSPTGFMNTEAFF

clone size: -
V gene: TRBV9
CDR3 protein: CASSVRRRENYGYTF

clone size: -
V gene: TRBV15
CDR3 protein: CATSRDPQGGTTYEQYF

clone size: -
V gene: TRBV19
CDR3 protein: CASSISGSYNEQFF

clone size: once
V gene: TRBV7-9
CDR3 protein: CASSLYSQNTEAFF

clone size: -
V gene: TRBV9
CDR3 protein: CASTKDRGRGDYGYTF

clone size: -
V gene: TRBV4-3
CDR3 protein: CASSQSDWTAQETQYF

clone size: -
V gene: TRBV6-5
CDR3 protein: CASSYLTGGNSPLHF

clone size: -
V gene: TRBV2
CDR3 protein: CASSEALRGEFGYTF

clone size: -
V gene: TRBV27
CDR3 protein: CASSLSPGANTEAFF

clone size: -
V gene: TRBV7-9
CDR3 protein: CASSLDHSPRSTQYF

clone size: -
V gene: TRBV10-2
CDR3 protein: CASSEGTINEQFF

clone size: -
V gene: TRBV18
CDR3 protein: CASSFQQDNQPQHF

clone size: -
V gene: TRBV28
CDR3 protein: CASSLFSNQPQHF

clone size: once
V gene: TRBV19
CDR3 protein: CASSDRVNNSPLHF

clone size: -
V gene: TRBV7-7
CDR3 protein: CASSFGTEETQYF

clone size: -
V gene: TRBV20-1
CDR3 protein: CSASGRNEAFF